The clone carrying this TCR beta chain was seen at least ten times. CDR3 length: 14 residues. The germline gives CDR1 SGHVS, CDR2 FQNEAQ. The V end lost 7 bases, the J end lost 2 bases, and 15 bases lay between the germline ends. This record comes from a study of early T cells in non-severe SARS-CoV-2 infection. MiXCR, run by TCRdb on the 5' RACE reads, gives a single entry per CDR3 protein. The sample shows about 50,000 distinct CDR3 sequences, about a tenth of them seen only once. The specimen sequenced was whole blood. This clonotype was obtained from an adult who was a healthcare worker with PCR-confirmed SARS-CoV-2 infection or an uninfected control (not recorded which). The chain combines TRBV7-8 with TRBJ2-7, with D unclear. CDR3 sequence (DNA): TGTGCCAGCACCCCCGCCCGAGTCCCCTACGAGCAGTACTTC. Amino acid sequence: CASTPARVPYEQYF.